The 28 T cell receptor beta chains presented below share a single source sample, sequenced in a study of ipilimumab plus nivolumab after autologous stem cell transplantation. Some clones are missing from TCRdb's copy, which holds only in-frame ones; the method was immunoSEQ multiplex PCR. The sample comprises tens of thousands of clones, nearly 75% of which are singletons, and 23% rests with the top ten. Specimen: PBMCs, collected in a trial of ipilimumab plus nivolumab as post-transplant consolidation. The receptor set was obtained from a male donor with diffuse large B-cell lymphoma.

This chain links TRBV7-8 with TRBJ1-2; 9 nucleotides match TRBD1. The CDR3 consists of 14 residues. The germline CDR1 and CDR2 sequences are SGHVS and FQNEAQ. V was clipped by 4 bases and J by 3 bases; unmatched bases: 3. CDR3 DNA sequence: TGTGCCAGCAGCTCGGGGACAGGGCACTATGGCTACACCTTC. It codes for CASSSGTGHYGYTF.

Only one count was recorded for this clone. V gene TRBV5-1 combines with J gene TRBJ1-2; 9 bases map to TRBD1. CDR1 is SGHRS, CDR2 YFSETQ, per germline. The CDR3 has 15 residues. V trimming: 4 bases; J trimming: 1 base; junction bases outside the gene matches: 5. CDR3 sequence (DNA): TGCGCCAGCAGCCCCGGGACAGGGAGTAACTATGGCTACACCTTC. It specifies CASSPGTGSNYGYTF.

The V and J genes are TRBV2 and TRBJ1-4; D is uncertain. The V end lost 7 bases, the J end lost 8 bases, and 17 bases lay between the germline ends. Germline assignment: CDR1 SNHLY and CDR2 FYNNEI. CDR3 size: 14 residues. Written as DNA, the CDR3 is TGTGCCAGCAAGGACGGCCTGACGAGGGAAAAACTGTTTTTT. Protein sequence: CASKDGLTREKLFF.

This clone was found a few times. The rearrangement joins TRBV6-1 to TRBJ1-2; unclear D gene. CDR3 length: 13 amino acids. The V end lost 1 base, the J end lost 3 bases, and 6 bases lay between the germline ends. Per the germline V gene, CDR1 is MNHNS and CDR2 is SASEGT. Here the CDR3 DNA reads TGTGCCAGCAGTGAAGTACAGTACTATGGCTACACCTTC. It yields the protein CASSEVQYYGYTF.

The gene calls are TRBV5-1 and TRBJ2-3; no definite D call. Germline V CDR1 and CDR2: SGHRS, YFSETQ. The CDR3 totals 14 residues. V lost 0 bases and J lost 2, with 7 bases in between. The CDR3 DNA is TGCGCCAGCAGCTTGGAGCAACTCACAGATACGCAGTATTTT. Translation gives CASSLEQLTDTQYF.

This clone was seen just once. The chain combines TRBV5-1 with TRBJ2-5, with D tentatively TRBD2 (5 bases). The CDR3 runs 13 residues. V dropped 4 bases and J dropped 2 bases, with 9 bases sitting between them. Germline V CDR1 and CDR2: SGHRS, YFSETQ. The CDR3 region has the DNA TGCGCCAGCAGCGCCGGGGTTCAAGAGACCCAGTACTTC. Amino acid sequence: CASSAGVQETQYF. Variable domain in full (rest from reference TRBV5-1 and TRBJ2-5): KAGVTQTPRYLIKTRGQQVTLSCSPISGHRSVSWYQQTPGQGLQFLFEYFSETQRNKGNFPGRFSGRQFSNSRSEMNVSTLELGDSALYLCASSAGVQETQYFGPGTRLLVL.

V and J are TRBV27 and TRBJ1-1, with D maybe TRBD1 (5 bases). This CDR3 comprises 13 residues. Per the germline V gene, CDR1 is MNHEY and CDR2 is SMNVEV (reference sequence). The V end was cut by 3 bases, the J end by 4 bases, with 9 bases between. The CDR3 DNA reads as TGTGCCAGCAGTTTCTCAGGGTCCACTGAAGCTTTCTTT. As protein: CASSFSGSTEAFF.

The table lists this clone with a count of one. The CDR3 here is CATSRGTVKETQYF. The CDR3, as DNA: TGTGCCACCAGCAGAGGGACAGTCAAAGAGACCCAGTACTTC. This sequence joins TRBV15 and TRBJ2-5; a weak D match, TRBD1 (6 bases). V dropped 1 base and J dropped 3 bases, with 9 bases sitting between them. Germline V gives CDR1 LNHNV, CDR2 YYDKDF (reference sequence). This CDR3 has 14 amino acids.

The rearrangement links TRBV19 to TRBJ2-3; D not certain. Trimming stripped 1 base from V and 0 bases from J, with 5 bases between. This CDR3 has 14 residues. The germline gives CDR1 LNHDA, CDR2 SQIVND (reference sequence). DNA for the CDR3: TGTGCCAGTAGTATAGTGTCTAGCACAGATACGCAGTATTTT. It is translated as CASSIVSSTDTQYF.

The V and J genes are TRBV7-9 and TRBJ2-1, with D tentatively TRBD2 (6 bases). The CDR3 contains 15 residues. Deletions cut 5 bases from V and 5 bases from J, with 16 bases between. Per germline, CDR1 SEHNR and CDR2 FQNEAQ (reference sequence). The CDR3, as DNA: TGTGCCAGCAGCCTACCGGGACTCTTGAACAATGAGCAGTTCTTC. Protein: CASSLPGLLNNEQFF.

The chain couples TRBV18 to TRBJ2-7; TRBD1 matches 9 bases. The CDR3 extends over 14 amino acids. Germline assignment: CDR1 KGHSH and CDR2 LQKENI. J was trimmed by 7 bases and V by 4 bases; bases with no gene match: 8. The CDR3 loop is CASSLTGQGGEQYF. Written as DNA, the CDR3 is TGTGCCAGCTCACTGACGGGACAGGGTGGAGAGCAGTACTTC.

J is TRBJ1-3 and V is TRBV15; TRBD1 agrees at 7 bases. From germline, CDR1 is LNHNV and CDR2 YYDKDF (reference sequence). CDR3 size: 16 residues. V was pared by 1 base and J by 4 bases, with 7 bases of the junction left unmatched. The CDR3, as DNA: TGTGCCACCAGCAGAGCCTTGACAGGGTCCGGAAACACCATATATTTT. Amino acids: CATSRALTGSGNTIYF.

The genes are TRBV5-1 and TRBJ1-2, with D perhaps TRBD1 (6 bases). Trimming pared 1 base from V and 5 bases from J, leaving 12 bases between. This CDR3 has 14 amino acids. CDR1 SGHRS and CDR2 YFSETQ come from the germline V gene. CDR3: CASSLTGGGYGYTF. The CDR3 DNA sequence: TGCGCCAGCAGCTTGACCGGGGGCGGGTATGGCTACACCTTC.

CDR3 in amino acids: CASRVGHQNTGELFF. In nucleotides, the CDR3 is TGTGCCAGTAGGGTTGGACACCAAAACACCGGGGAGCTGTTTTTT. V and J are TRBV19 and TRBJ2-2; D possibly corresponds to TRBD1 (5 bases). The germline CDR1 and CDR2 sequences are LNHDA and SQIVND (reference sequence). The V and J ends lost 6 bases and 2 bases respectively, with 13 bases between them. The CDR3 length is 15 residues.

The V and J genes are TRBV28 and TRBJ2-7; TRBD1 agrees at 9 bases. V shed 9 bases and J 2 bases; nucleotides not matched to a gene: 8. The CDR3 has 14 residues. The germline gives CDR1 MDHEN, CDR2 SYDVKM. The CDR3 spells CASATGTGTYEQYF. CDR3 DNA: TGTGCCAGTGCAACCGGGACAGGGACCTACGAGCAGTACTTC.

The CDR3 loop reads CAVKTSGANVLTF. CDR3 bases: TGTGCCGTAAAGACCTCTGGGGCCAACGTCCTGACTTTC. The chain joins TRBV2 to TRBJ2-6; D is unresolved. CDR1 is SNHLY and CDR2 is FYNNEI in the germline V gene. V lost 11 bases and J lost 0, with 8 bases in between. CDR3 length equals 13 residues. Drawing the rest from reference TRBV2 and TRBJ2-6, the complete variable domain is EPEVTQTPSHQVTQMGQEVILRCVPISNHLYFYWYRQILGQKVEFLVSFYNNEISEKSEIFDDQFSVERPDGSNFTLKIRSTKLEDSAMYFCAVKTSGANVLTFGAGSRLTVL.

V usage is TRBV2 and J usage is TRBJ2-3; TRBD2 matches at 8 bases. V was clipped by 3 bases and J by 5 bases; unmatched bases: 7. Germline assignment: CDR1 SNHLY and CDR2 FYNNEI. This CDR3 has 15 residues. Here the CDR3 reads CASSETLRGEDTQYF. CDR3 nucleotide sequence: TGTGCCAGCAGTGAGACCCTGCGGGGGGAAGATACGCAGTATTTT.

The chain is built from TRBV18 and TRBJ2-7; TRBD1 matches 9 bases. J gave up 5 bases and V 3 bases, and 5 bases lay outside the gene matches. Germline loops: CDR1 KGHSH, CDR2 LQKENI. CDR3 length: 14 amino acids. The CDR3 DNA follows: TGTGCCAGCTCACCCCAAACAGGGGGCAACGAGCAGTACTTC. This sequence encodes CASSPQTGGNEQYF.

This clone was observed a single time. The rearrangement uses TRBV6-5 and TRBJ2-1, with TRBD2 identical over 9 bases. J gave up 9 bases and V 6 bases, and 9 bases lay outside the gene matches. Germline CDR1 and CDR2: MNHEY and SVGAGI. The CDR3 is 14 amino acids. The CDR3 coding sequence is TGTGCCAGCAGGAAAGCGGGAGGAAGAGCTGAGCAGTTCTTC. It is translated as CASRKAGGRAEQFF.

The chain combines TRBV19 with TRBJ2-1, with 10 bases fitting TRBD1. The CDR3 is 13 residues long. Germline CDR1 LNHDA, CDR2 SQIVND (reference sequence). V gave up 4 bases and J gave up 6 bases; unmatched junction bases: 0. The chain's CDR3 is CASSRDRGNEQFF. In DNA, the CDR3 is TGTGCCAGTAGTAGGGACAGGGGCAATGAGCAGTTCTTC. Complete variable domain (other parts from reference TRBV19 and TRBJ2-1): DGGITQSPKYLFRKEGQNVTLSCEQNLNHDAMYWYRQDPGQGLRLIYYSQIVNDFQKGDIAEGYSVSREKKESFPLTVTSAQKNPTAFYLCASSRDRGNEQFFGPGTRLTVL.

The genes are TRBV29-1 and TRBJ2-5; D uncertain. With 3 bases removed from V and 5 bases from J, the gap between germline ends came to 16 bases. This CDR3 is 14 amino acids long. Germline loops: CDR1 SQVTM, CDR2 ANQGSEA. CDR3 coding DNA: TGCAGCGTTGAGAGAGAGTGGGATAGGGAGACCCAGTACTTC. Its translation: CSVEREWDRETQYF.

The rearrangement joins TRBV7-9 to TRBJ2-1, with D unclear. Germline V lookup: CDR1 SEHNR, CDR2 FQNEAQ (reference sequence). This CDR3 spans 14 amino acids. The V and J ends lost 0 bases and 0 bases respectively, with 3 bases between them. This CDR3 is CASSLAGSYNEQFF. CDR3 coding DNA: TGTGCCAGCAGCTTAGCTGGCTCCTACAATGAGCAGTTCTTC.

The chain uses TRBV5-4 and TRBJ2-2, with 7 positions matching TRBD2. This CDR3 is 15 amino acids long. The germline V gene has CDR1 SGHNT and CDR2 YYREEE (reference sequence). The J segment lost 4 bases and the V segment lost 3 bases, leaving 6 bases of the junction unmatched. CDR3 loop: CASSSLAGSTGELFF. The CDR3 bases are TGTGCCAGCAGCTCATTAGCGGGTTCCACCGGGGAGCTGTTTTTT.

Concerning this clone: Other DNA variants within this sample encode the same CDR3. The V call is TRBV19, the J call TRBJ1-4; 7 positions agree with TRBD1. Looked up from germline, CDR1 is LNHDA and CDR2 is SQIVND (reference sequence). The V segment lost 5 bases and the J segment 1 base; nucleotides outside the gene matches: 4. The CDR3 spans 15 residues. The CDR3 bases are TGTGCCAGTAGTCCACGGACAGGAACTAATGAAAAACTGTTTTTT. Translated: CASSPRTGTNEKLFF.

This chain connects TRBV7-9 to TRBJ2-3; D remains ambiguous. Trimming removed 0 bases from V and 2 bases from J, with 12 bases in between. Germline V gives CDR1 SEHNR, CDR2 FQNEAQ (reference sequence). CDR3 length: 16 residues. The DNA of the CDR3 is TGTGCCAGCAGCTTAGCGGTAGCAGCTTACACAGATACGCAGTATTTT. It specifies CASSLAVAAYTDTQYF.

This clone has just a few counts. The genes are TRBV6-5 and TRBJ2-1; 10 bases are a match to TRBD1. Germline assignment: CDR1 MNHEY and CDR2 SVGAGI. This CDR3 has 15 amino acids. V dropped 6 bases and J dropped 2; count of bases not matched to a gene: 4. The DNA for the CDR3 is TGTGCCAGCAGATTAGGACAGGGGGCCTACAATGAGCAGTTCTTC. It yields the protein CASRLGQGAYNEQFF.

This clone was picked up a small number of times. CDR3 protein: CASSSMTGLAGGSQYF. DNA of the CDR3: TGTGCCAGCAGCTCTATGACGGGACTAGCGGGAGGGTCTCAGTACTTC. V is TRBV7-8 and J is TRBJ2-7; 16 nucleotides match TRBD2. The trim removed 4 bases at V and 10 bases at J, leaving 10 bases unmatched. Germline values: CDR1 SGHVS, CDR2 FQNEAQ. CDR3 length: 16 amino acids.

V and J are TRBV19 and TRBJ1-2, with a weak D call TRBD1 (6 bases). V was pared by 1 base and J by 4 bases, with 7 bases between. The V gene's germline CDR1 is LNHDA and CDR2 SQIVND (reference sequence). This CDR3 is 13 amino acids long. CDR3 sequence: CASSIGTAYGYTF. The CDR3 bases are TGTGCCAGTAGTATAGGGACAGCCTATGGCTACACCTTC.